One and the same sample provided the 4 T cell receptor beta chains below, sequenced in a study of CD8 T cells in ankylosing spondylitis. TCRdb analysed the 5' RACE reads with MiXCR anew, one entry per CDR3 protein. The sample holds about 130,000 distinct CDR3 sequences, around 7% seen once. What was sequenced was blood, either unsorted or a sorted T cell fraction (not recorded which). Receptors originate from a male donor with ankylosing spondylitis or in good health (not recorded which).

This clonotype was picked up many times. V gene TRBV5-1 combines with J gene TRBJ1-4; 10 nucleotides line up with TRBD1. The CDR3 sequence is 14 residues long. J gave up 10 bases and V 4 bases, and 7 bases lay outside the gene matches. The germline V gene encodes CDR1 SGHRS and CDR2 YFSETQ. The CDR3 coding sequence is TGCGCCAGCAGCCAGACGGGGGACAGGGGAAAACTGTTTTTT. Its protein is CASSQTGDRGKLFF.

This clonotype was seen repeatedly, ten times or more. The rearrangement uses TRBV5-1 and TRBJ2-7, with D possibly being TRBD2 (6 bases). Germline V gives CDR1 SGHRS, CDR2 YFSETQ. Trimming shortened V by 4 bases and J by 5 bases, and 13 bases separated the two germline ends. The CDR3 extends over 13 amino acids. For the CDR3, the DNA is TGCGCCAGCAGCCCCTTCGCTAGCGACGAGCAGTACTTC. It encodes CASSPFASDEQYF.

At least ten counts were recorded for this clonotype. The chain employs TRBV6-1 and TRBJ2-7, with 7 bases fitting TRBD1. With 8 bases clipped from V and 5 bases from J, the junction kept 9 bases outside the gene matches. Germline V lookup: CDR1 MNHNS, CDR2 SASEGT. The CDR3 has 13 residues. The CDR3 loop reads CASGFGQVDEQYF. CDR3 DNA sequence: TGTGCCAGCGGGTTCGGACAGGTCGACGAGCAGTACTTC.

This clonotype came up many times. The gene calls are TRBV12-3 or TRBV12-4 and TRBJ1-5; no reliable D call. Trimming removed 3 bases at V and 3 bases at J, with 12 bases between. This CDR3 has 15 residues. CDR3 residues: CASSLSGGHNQPQHF. For the CDR3, the DNA is TGTGCCAGCAGTTTGTCCGGCGGCCACAATCAGCCCCAGCATTTT.